These 24 T cell receptor beta chains were all obtained from the same sample, sequenced in a study of T cells in Graves' hyperthyroidism and ophthalmopathy. TCR beta CDR3 regions were amplified from RNA. The study used the HTBI primer set for a first-round RT-PCR of the TCR CDR3. Each CDR3 protein gets one entry after TCRdb re-called the multiplex PCR reads with MiXCR. The sample includes hundreds of thousands of distinct CDR3 sequences, 13% to 15% of them seen just once. Sequencing input: blood. Every receptor here comes from a woman between 50 and 59 years old with Graves' ophthalmopathy.

Only a few counts were recorded for this clonotype. The CDR3 spells CASSSPGQQRGNEKLFF. The CDR3 DNA reads TGTGCCAGCAGCTCCCCGGGACAGCAAAGGGGTAATGAAAAACTGTTTTTT. This chain links TRBV7-9 with TRBJ1-4, with 7 nucleotides matching TRBD1. This CDR3 region has 17 residues. The trim removed 4 bases at V and 4 bases at J, leaving 12 bases unmatched. Germline CDR1 reads SEHNR; CDR2 reads FQNEAQ (reference sequence).

This clonotype was counted ten times or more. The V and J genes are TRBV18 and TRBJ2-7, with D perhaps matching TRBD1 or TRBD2 (6 bases each). The CDR3 contains 16 residues. V lost 3 bases and J lost 3, with 18 bases in between. Germline CDR1 reads KGHSH; CDR2 reads LQKENI. DNA for the CDR3: TGTGCCAGCTCACCCGTCCCGGGGGCTGAGAACTACGAGCAGTACTTC. Translating it yields CASSPVPGAENYEQYF. Full variable domain (missing parts from reference TRBV18 and TRBJ2-7): NAGVMQNPRHLVRRRGQEARLRCSPMKGHSHVYWYRQLPEEGLKFMVYLQKENIIDESGMPKERFSAEFPKEGPSILRIQQVVRGDSAAYFCASSPVPGAENYEQYFGPGTRLTVT.

There are a few counts of this clonotype. J is TRBJ1-1 and V is TRBV19; 11 bases match TRBD1. V lost 10 bases to trimming and J lost 7 bases; unmatched junction nucleotides: 11. Per germline, CDR1 LNHDA and CDR2 SQIVND (reference sequence). CDR3 size: 14 residues. CDR3 protein: CATRGDRGFSEAFF. The CDR3 DNA is TGTGCCACCCGCGGGGACAGGGGGTTTAGTGAAGCTTTCTTT.

This clonotype was observed at least ten times. The chain is built from TRBV30 and TRBJ2-1, with unresolved D. Trimming removed 4 bases at V and 1 base at J, with 11 bases between. This CDR3 is 14 amino acids long. Germline CDR1 GTSNPN, CDR2 SVGIG (reference sequence). The CDR3, as DNA: TGTGCCTGGACACGATCCGATTCCTACAATGAGCAGTTCTTC. It specifies CAWTRSDSYNEQFF.

The chain links TRBV7-3 to TRBJ2-3; 11 nucleotides align to TRBD2. The ends lost 4 bases at V and 4 bases at J; junction bases unmatched: 13. Germline V gives CDR1 SGHTA, CDR2 FQGTGA. This CDR3 has 18 residues. Written as DNA, the CDR3 is TGTGCCAGCAGCTCTCAGCCGGTAGCGGGAGGGTTGGCAGATACGCAGTATTTT. It specifies CASSSQPVAGGLADTQYF.

This clonotype came up many times. The chain uses TRBV7-3 and TRBJ2-1; weak D call: TRBD2 (6 bases). This CDR3 contains 16 residues. Germline CDR1 SGHTA, CDR2 FQGTGA. V lost 2 bases and J lost 0, with 11 bases in between. The CDR3 coding sequence is TGTGCCAGCAGCTTAGACCTAGCGCGCTCCTACAATGAGCAGTTCTTC. It specifies CASSLDLARSYNEQFF.

This clonotype was observed at least ten times. The chain links TRBV18 to TRBJ1-4; D may be TRBD1 (6 bases). V lost 2 bases and J 5 bases, leaving 15 bases between the germline ends. The V gene's germline CDR1 is KGHSH and CDR2 LQKENI. The CDR3 runs 16 residues. CDR3 loop: CASSPNSGGQNEKLFF. CDR3 nucleotides: TGTGCCAGCTCACCAAACTCGGGTGGACAGAATGAAAAACTGTTTTTT.

This clonotype was seen at least ten times. The chain couples TRBV12-3 or TRBV12-4 to TRBJ2-1; TRBD2 matches 13 bases. The CDR3 extends over 17 amino acids. The V gene end was trimmed by 4 bases and the J gene end by 6 bases; junction bases not matched to a gene: 9. CDR3 bases: TGTGCCAGCAGTTCACTAGCGGGAGGGACCGCGGCCAATGAGCAGTTCTTC. Amino acid sequence: CASSSLAGGTAANEQFF.

This chain connects TRBV29-1 to TRBJ2-1; 13 nucleotides line up with TRBD2. V was clipped by 8 bases and J by 9 bases; unmatched bases: 7. Germline V gene lookup returns CDR1 SQVTM and CDR2 ANQGSEA. This CDR3 contains 13 residues. CDR3: CSTWTSGSVEQFF. The DNA for the CDR3 is TGCAGCACATGGACTAGCGGGAGCGTTGAGCAGTTCTTC.

This clonotype was recorded many times. The chain combines TRBV20-1 with TRBJ1-4; D is ambiguous. Germline V gene data show CDR1 as DFQATT and CDR2 as SNEGSKA (reference sequence). The length of the CDR3 is 14 residues. The V end lost 3 bases, the J end lost 0 bases, and 8 bases lay between the germline ends. The CDR3 loop reads CSASGSTTNEKLFF. The CDR3 DNA reads TGCAGTGCTAGTGGCAGCACAACTAATGAAAAACTGTTTTTT.

This clonotype showed up many times. The chain links TRBV18 to TRBJ1-2; no clear D. V lost 3 bases, J lost 5 bases, and 16 bases lay in between. Germline CDR1 KGHSH, CDR2 LQKENI. This CDR3 contains 15 residues. CDR3 sequence: CASSPISLPKYGYTF. CDR3 sequence (DNA): TGTGCCAGCTCACCGATTTCCCTCCCGAAATATGGCTACACCTTC.

At least ten counts were recorded for this clonotype. The chain carries TRBV11-2 and TRBJ2-3; D ambiguous. Per germline, CDR1 SGHAT and CDR2 FQNNGV. CDR3 length: 14 residues. The V end was cut by 1 base, the J end by 3 bases, with 8 bases between. CDR3 DNA: TGTGCCAGCAGCTTAGGGTCGATGACAGATACGCAGTATTTT. Amino acid sequence: CASSLGSMTDTQYF.

This clonotype was detected ten times or more. This chain links TRBV28 with TRBJ2-7; D is unresolved. The CDR3 has 14 amino acids. Germline V lookup: CDR1 MDHEN, CDR2 SYDVKM. The V and J ends lost 6 bases and 0 bases respectively, with 12 bases between them. As DNA, the CDR3 is TGTGCCAGCAGGCGCCTAGTAGACTCCTACGAGCAGTACTTC. It yields the protein CASRRLVDSYEQYF.

Many counts were recorded for this clonotype. V and J are TRBV6-1 and TRBJ1-5; 10 bases are a match to TRBD1. V shed 6 bases and J 1 base; nucleotides not matched to a gene: 6. Germline CDR1 MNHNS, CDR2 SASEGT. This CDR3 has 16 residues. The CDR3 DNA follows: TGTGCCAGCAGATGGGACAGGGGCCGGAGCAATCAGCCCCAGCATTTT. This sequence encodes CASRWDRGRSNQPQHF.

Note on this clonotype: A much bigger clone sits one base away, suggesting this may be a read error. V and J are TRBV5-1 and TRBJ1-4, with 9 nucleotides matching TRBD1. The CDR3 is made up of 14 amino acids. The germline gives CDR1 SGHRS, CDR2 YFSETQ. CDR3 in amino acids: CASSTQGAVEKLLF. For the CDR3, the DNA is TGCGCCAGCAGCACACAGGGGGCGGTTGAAAAACTGCTTTTT.

This clonotype was counted many times. The chain combines TRBV28 with TRBJ1-5; maybe TRBD1 (6 bases). Germline-derived CDR1 and CDR2 are MDHEN and SYDVKM. This CDR3 is built from 14 residues. Trimming removed 5 bases from V and 7 bases from J, with 15 bases in between. The CDR3 nucleotides read TGTGCCAGCAGTGCCACACAGGGTGAGCAGCCCCAGCATTTT. Translating gives CASSATQGEQPQHF.

In its sample, this clonotype was seen many times. The chain joins TRBV5-1 to TRBJ2-3; no definite D call. The V and J ends lost 0 bases and 0 bases respectively, with 8 bases between them. From germline, CDR1 is SGHRS and CDR2 YFSETQ. This CDR3 spans 15 amino acids. CDR3 sequence reads: CASSLVGRSTDTQYF. The CDR3, as DNA: TGCGCCAGCAGCTTGGTCGGTAGAAGCACAGATACGCAGTATTTT.

A few counts support this clonotype. The chain couples TRBV6-1 to TRBJ2-4, with 12 bases matching TRBD2. From germline, CDR1 is MNHNS and CDR2 SASEGT. CDR3 length: 14 residues. The trim removed 5 bases at V and 11 bases at J, leaving 7 bases unmatched. The CDR3 sequence: CASSPETSGSFQYF. The CDR3 coding sequence is TGTGCCAGCAGTCCCGAGACTAGCGGGAGCTTTCAGTACTTC.

CDR3 in amino acids: CSAREIAGGIDEQYF. CDR3 sequence (DNA): TGCAGTGCTAGGGAAATAGCGGGAGGTATCGACGAGCAGTACTTC. This chain joins TRBV20-1 and TRBJ2-7; 10 bases agree with TRBD2. The ends lost 3 bases at V and 5 bases at J; junction bases unmatched: 10. The CDR3 has 15 residues. CDR1 is DFQATT and CDR2 is SNEGSKA in the germline V gene (reference sequence).

This clonotype was counted many times. The gene calls are TRBV18 and TRBJ2-1; 9 bases line up with TRBD1. CDR1 is KGHSH and CDR2 is LQKENI in the germline V gene. The CDR3 has 15 amino acids. The V segment lost 3 bases and the J segment 5 bases; nucleotides outside the gene matches: 5. The DNA for the CDR3 is TGTGCCAGCTCACCCGGGACAGGGCCCCACAATGAGCAGTTCTTC. Translating it yields CASSPGTGPHNEQFF.

This clonotype was observed at least ten times. V and J are TRBV24-1 and TRBJ1-1; the D gene is possibly TRBD1 (5 bases). Germline CDR1 KGHDR, CDR2 SFDVKD. Trimming left V 5 bases short and J 4 bases short, with 7 bases between. The CDR3 is 12 residues long. In DNA, the CDR3 is TGTGCCACCAGTGTTGGGGGCACTGAAGCTTTCTTT. Amino acid sequence: CATSVGGTEAFF.

The table lists this clonotype with many counts. The chain has TRBV29-1 and TRBJ2-1; no reliable D call. Germline loops: CDR1 SQVTM, CDR2 ANQGSEA. CDR3 length: 13 residues. Deletions cut 3 bases from V and 8 bases from J, with 14 bases between. The CDR3 spells CSVELGFHDEQFF. CDR3 in DNA: TGCAGCGTTGAGTTGGGTTTCCACGATGAGCAGTTCTTC.

This clonotype has more than one count but fewer than ten. This chain connects TRBV10-3 to TRBJ2-5, with 14 nucleotides matching TRBD2. Germline V CDR1 and CDR2: ENHRY, SYGVKD. V lost 2 bases and J lost 3; bases outside the gene matches: 2. The CDR3 has 16 residues. DNA for the CDR3: TGTGCCATCAGTGAGCCGGGACTAGCGGGAGAAGAGACCCAGTACTTC. This sequence encodes CAISEPGLAGEETQYF.

Concerning this clonotype itself: Being one base from a much bigger clone, this may be a read error. This sequence joins TRBV6-1 and TRBJ2-1; D is possibly TRBD2 (6 bases). This CDR3 comprises 14 residues. V was cut by 7 bases and J by 5 bases, with 15 bases left in between. In germline, CDR1 is MNHNS, CDR2 SASEGT. The CDR3 loop reads CASKEIGGHNEQFF. CDR3 DNA sequence: TGTGCCAGCAAAGAAATTGGAGGGCACAATGAGCAGTTCTTC.